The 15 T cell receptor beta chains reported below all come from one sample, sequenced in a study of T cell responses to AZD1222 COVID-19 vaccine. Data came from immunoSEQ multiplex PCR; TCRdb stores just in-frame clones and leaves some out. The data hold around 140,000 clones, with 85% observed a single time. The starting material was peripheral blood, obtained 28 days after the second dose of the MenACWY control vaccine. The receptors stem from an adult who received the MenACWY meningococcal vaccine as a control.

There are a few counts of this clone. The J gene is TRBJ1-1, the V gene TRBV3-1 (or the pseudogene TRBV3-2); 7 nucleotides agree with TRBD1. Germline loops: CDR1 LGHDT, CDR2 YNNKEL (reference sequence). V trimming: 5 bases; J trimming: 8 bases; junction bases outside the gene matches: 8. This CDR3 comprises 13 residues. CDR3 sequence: CASSFWQGQEAFF. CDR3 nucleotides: TGTGCCAGCAGCTTTTGGCAGGGACAGGAAGCTTTCTTT.

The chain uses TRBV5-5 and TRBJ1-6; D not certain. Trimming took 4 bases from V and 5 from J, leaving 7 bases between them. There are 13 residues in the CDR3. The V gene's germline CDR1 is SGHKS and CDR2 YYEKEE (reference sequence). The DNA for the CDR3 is TGTGCCAGCAGCAGCACAGATAATTCACCCCTCCACTTT. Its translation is CASSSTDNSPLHF.

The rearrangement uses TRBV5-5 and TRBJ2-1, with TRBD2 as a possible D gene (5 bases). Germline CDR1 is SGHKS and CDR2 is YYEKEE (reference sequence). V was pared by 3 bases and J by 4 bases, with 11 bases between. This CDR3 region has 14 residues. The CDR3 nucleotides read TGTGCCAGCAGCTCCGGAGGTCAATACAATGAGCAGTTCTTC. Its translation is CASSSGGQYNEQFF.

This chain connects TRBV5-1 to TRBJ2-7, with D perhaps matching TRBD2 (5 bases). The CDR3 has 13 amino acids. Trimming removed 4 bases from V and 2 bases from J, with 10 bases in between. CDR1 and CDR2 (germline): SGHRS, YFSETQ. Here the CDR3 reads CASSPASTYEQYF. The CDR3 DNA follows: TGCGCCAGCAGCCCCGCTAGCACCTACGAGCAGTACTTC.

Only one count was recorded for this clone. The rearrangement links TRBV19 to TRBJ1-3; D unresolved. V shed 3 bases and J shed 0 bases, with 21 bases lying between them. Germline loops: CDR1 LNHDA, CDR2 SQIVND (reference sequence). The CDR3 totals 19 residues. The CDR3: CASSIPPMGTSFSGNTIYF. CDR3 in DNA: TGTGCCAGTAGTATCCCCCCGATGGGCACCAGCTTCTCTGGAAACACCATATATTTT.

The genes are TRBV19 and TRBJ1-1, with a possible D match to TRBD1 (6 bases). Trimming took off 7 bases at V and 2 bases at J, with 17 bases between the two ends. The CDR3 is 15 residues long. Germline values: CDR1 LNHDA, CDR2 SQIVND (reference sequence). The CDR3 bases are TGTGCCAGTATTAAGTCGAGGGGGGGAAACACTGAAGCTTTCTTT. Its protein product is CASIKSRGGNTEAFF. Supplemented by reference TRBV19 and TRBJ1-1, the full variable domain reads DGGITQSPKYLFRKEGQNVTLSCEQNLNHDAMYWYRQDPGQGLRLIYYSQIVNDFQKGDIAEGYSVSREKKESFPLTVTSAQKNPTAFYLCASIKSRGGNTEAFFGQGTRLTVV.

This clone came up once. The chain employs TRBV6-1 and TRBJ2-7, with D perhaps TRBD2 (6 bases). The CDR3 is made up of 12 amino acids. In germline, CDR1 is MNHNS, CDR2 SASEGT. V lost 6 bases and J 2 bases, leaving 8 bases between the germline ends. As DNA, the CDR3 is TGTGCCAGCAGCGTAGCGGCCTACGAGCAGTACTTC. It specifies CASSVAAYEQYF.

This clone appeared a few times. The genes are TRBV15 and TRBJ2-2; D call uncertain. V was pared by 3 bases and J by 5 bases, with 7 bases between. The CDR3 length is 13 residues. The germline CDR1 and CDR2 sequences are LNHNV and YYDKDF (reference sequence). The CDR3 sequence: CATSSDNTGELFF. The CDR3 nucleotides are TGTGCCACCAGCAGCGACAATACCGGGGAGCTGTTTTTT.

In DNA form, the CDR3 reads TGTGCCAGCAGCTTAGAACCAGGGTTAGGCGGGGAGCTGTTTTTT. Its translation: CASSLEPGLGGELFF. The rearrangement joins TRBV7-7 to TRBJ2-2; TRBD1 might be the D (5 bases). Germline CDR1 is SSHAT and CDR2 is FNYEAQ (reference sequence). This CDR3 contains 15 residues. V was pared by 1 base and J by 7 bases, with 13 bases between.

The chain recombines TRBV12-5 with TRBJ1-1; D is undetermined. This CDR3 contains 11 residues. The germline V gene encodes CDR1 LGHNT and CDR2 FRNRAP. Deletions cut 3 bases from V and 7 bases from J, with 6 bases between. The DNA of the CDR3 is TGTGCTAGTGGTTTTTACGATGAAGCTTTCTTT. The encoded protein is CASGFYDEAFF.

CDR3 DNA sequence: TGTGCCAGCAGGTCTCTAGCGGACTCCTACGAGCAGTACTTC. This gives the protein CASRSLADSYEQYF. The chain couples TRBV2 to TRBJ2-7; 7 bases are a match to TRBD2. The CDR3 totals 14 residues. CDR1 and CDR2 from the germline V gene are SNHLY and FYNNEI. J was trimmed by 0 bases and V by 6 bases; bases with no gene match: 5.

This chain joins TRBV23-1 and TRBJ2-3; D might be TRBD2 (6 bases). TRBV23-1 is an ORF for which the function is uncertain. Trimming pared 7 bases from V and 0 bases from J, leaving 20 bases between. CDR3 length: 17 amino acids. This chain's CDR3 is CASTEGGTGTSTDTQYF. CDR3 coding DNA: TGCGCCAGCACGGAAGGCGGGACTGGAACTAGCACAGATACGCAGTATTTT.

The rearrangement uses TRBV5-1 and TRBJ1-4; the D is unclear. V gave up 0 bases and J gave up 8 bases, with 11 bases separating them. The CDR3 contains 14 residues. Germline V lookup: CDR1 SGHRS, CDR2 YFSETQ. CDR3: CASSLEALDEKLFF. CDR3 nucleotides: TGCGCCAGCAGCTTGGAAGCCCTCGACGAAAAACTGTTTTTT.

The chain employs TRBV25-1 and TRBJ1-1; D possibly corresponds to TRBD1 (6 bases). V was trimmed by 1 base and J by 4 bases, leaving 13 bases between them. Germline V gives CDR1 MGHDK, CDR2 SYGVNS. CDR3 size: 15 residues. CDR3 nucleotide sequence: TGTGCCAGCAGTGAATGGCGGGGGGCCGGCACTGAAGCTTTCTTT. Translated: CASSEWRGAGTEAFF.

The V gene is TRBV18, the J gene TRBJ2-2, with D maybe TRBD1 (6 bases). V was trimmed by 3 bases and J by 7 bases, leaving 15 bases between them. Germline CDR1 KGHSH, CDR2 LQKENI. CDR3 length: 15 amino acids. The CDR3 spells CASSPYREIGGELFF. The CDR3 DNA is TGTGCCAGCTCACCGTACAGGGAGATTGGCGGGGAGCTGTTTTTT. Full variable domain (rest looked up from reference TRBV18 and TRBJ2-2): NAGVMQNPRHLVRRRGQEARLRCSPMKGHSHVYWYRQLPEEGLKFMVYLQKENIIDESGMPKERFSAEFPKEGPSILRIQQVVRGDSAAYFCASSPYREIGGELFFGEGSRLTVL.